The clone carrying this T cell receptor beta chain was seen a handful of times. These data originate in a study of early T cells in non-severe SARS-CoV-2 infection. Overall study context: Bulk RNA taken from unsorted whole blood was sequenced, leaving chains unpaired.

Trimming pared 3 bases from V and 5 bases from J, leaving 19 bases between. This CDR3 is built from 16 residues. Germline V lookup: CDR1 SEHNR, CDR2 FQNEAQ (reference sequence). Each single cDNA molecule received a unique molecular identifier. MiXCR, applied by TCRdb to the 5' RACE reads, yields one record per CDR3 protein. In the table there are 60,000 or so distinct CDR3 sequences, roughly 9% of which are singletons. The chain employs TRBV7-9 and TRBJ2-5, with D perhaps TRBD2 (5 bases). Sequenced material: whole blood, taken at baseline. This receptor was taken from an adult who was a healthcare worker with PCR-confirmed SARS-CoV-2 infection or an uninfected control (not recorded which). CDR3 in amino acids: CASSFFGRTAAETQYF. As DNA, the CDR3 is TGTGCCAGCAGCTTTTTCGGCCGGACTGCCGCCGAGACCCAGTACTTC. Full variable domain (outside the CDR3, taken from reference TRBV7-9 and TRBJ2-5): DTGVSQNPRHKITKRGQNVTFRCDPISEHNRLYWYRQTLGQGPEFLTYFQNEAQLEKSRLLSDRFSAERPKGSFSTLEIQRTEQGDSAMYLCASSFFGRTAAETQYFGPGTRLLVL.